This T cell receptor beta chain is from a study of T cell clonotyping in hematopoietic cell transplantation. Regarding this clone: Its antigen is as yet unknown.

General study findings and limits: Without cell sorting, CD4 versus CD8 contributions remain unresolved.

Libraries were prepared by immunoSEQ multiplex PCR; TCRdb keeps only in-frame clonotypes and omits some of them. The sample lists approximately 8,400 clones; about three fifths were seen once. Recipient blood drawn about 28 days pretransplant and days 30, 100, 180 after. This TCR derives from a male patient aged 60-69 years who had an allogeneic stem cell transplant from an unrelated donor, so the T cells may come from the graft donor. Some clones in this sample may be carry-over from other donors' samples. The material was peripheral blood mononuclear cells, obtained 100 days after allogeneic stem cell transplant.

The CDR3 here is CASSPPGSDYEQYF. The CDR3, as DNA: TGTGCCAGCTCACCACCGGGGTCAGACTACGAGCAGTACTTC. This chain connects TRBV18 to TRBJ2-7; no clear D gene. Trimming left V 0 bases short and J 3 bases short, with 9 bases between. The CDR3 is made up of 14 amino acids. Germline lookup yields CDR1 KGHSH and CDR2 LQKENI. The entire variable domain, with the rest obtained from reference TRBV18 and TRBJ2-7, is as follows: NAGVMQNPRHLVRRRGQEARLRCSPMKGHSHVYWYRQLPEEGLKFMVYLQKENIIDESGMPKERFSAEFPKEGPSILRIQQVVRGDSAAYFCASSPPGSDYEQYFGPGTRLTVT.